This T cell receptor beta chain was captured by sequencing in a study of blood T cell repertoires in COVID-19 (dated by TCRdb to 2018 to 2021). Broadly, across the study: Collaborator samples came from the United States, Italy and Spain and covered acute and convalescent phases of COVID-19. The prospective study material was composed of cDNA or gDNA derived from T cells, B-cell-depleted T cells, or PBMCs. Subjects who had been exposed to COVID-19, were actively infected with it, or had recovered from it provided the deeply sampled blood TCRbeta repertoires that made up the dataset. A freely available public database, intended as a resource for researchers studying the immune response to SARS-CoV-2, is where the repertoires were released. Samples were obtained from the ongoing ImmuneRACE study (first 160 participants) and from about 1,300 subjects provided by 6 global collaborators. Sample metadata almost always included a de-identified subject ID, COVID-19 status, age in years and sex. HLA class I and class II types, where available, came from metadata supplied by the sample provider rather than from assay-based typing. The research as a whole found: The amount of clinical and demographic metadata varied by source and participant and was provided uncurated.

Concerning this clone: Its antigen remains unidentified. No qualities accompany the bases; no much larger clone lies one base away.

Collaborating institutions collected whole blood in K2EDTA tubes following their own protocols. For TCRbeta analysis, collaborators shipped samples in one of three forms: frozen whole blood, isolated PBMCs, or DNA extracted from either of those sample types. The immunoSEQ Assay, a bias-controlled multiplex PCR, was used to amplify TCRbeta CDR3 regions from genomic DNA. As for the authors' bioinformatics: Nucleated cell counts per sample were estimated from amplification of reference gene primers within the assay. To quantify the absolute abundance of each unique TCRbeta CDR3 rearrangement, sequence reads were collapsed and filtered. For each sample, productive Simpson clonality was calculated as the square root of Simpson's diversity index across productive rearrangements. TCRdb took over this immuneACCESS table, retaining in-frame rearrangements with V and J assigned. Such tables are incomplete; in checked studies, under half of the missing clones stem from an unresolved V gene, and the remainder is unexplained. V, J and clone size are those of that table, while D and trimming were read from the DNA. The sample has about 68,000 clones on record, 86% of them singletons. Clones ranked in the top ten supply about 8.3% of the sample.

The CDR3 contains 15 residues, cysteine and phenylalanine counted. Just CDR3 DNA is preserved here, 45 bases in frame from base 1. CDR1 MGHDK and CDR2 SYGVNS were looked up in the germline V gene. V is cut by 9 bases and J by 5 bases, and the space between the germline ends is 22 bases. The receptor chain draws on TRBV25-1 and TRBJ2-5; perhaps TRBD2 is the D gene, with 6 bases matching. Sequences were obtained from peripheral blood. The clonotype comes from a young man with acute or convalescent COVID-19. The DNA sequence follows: TGTGCCAGTTCAGCTCTGGGCAGGGACTGGGAGACCCAGTACTTC. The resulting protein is CASSALGRDWETQYF.